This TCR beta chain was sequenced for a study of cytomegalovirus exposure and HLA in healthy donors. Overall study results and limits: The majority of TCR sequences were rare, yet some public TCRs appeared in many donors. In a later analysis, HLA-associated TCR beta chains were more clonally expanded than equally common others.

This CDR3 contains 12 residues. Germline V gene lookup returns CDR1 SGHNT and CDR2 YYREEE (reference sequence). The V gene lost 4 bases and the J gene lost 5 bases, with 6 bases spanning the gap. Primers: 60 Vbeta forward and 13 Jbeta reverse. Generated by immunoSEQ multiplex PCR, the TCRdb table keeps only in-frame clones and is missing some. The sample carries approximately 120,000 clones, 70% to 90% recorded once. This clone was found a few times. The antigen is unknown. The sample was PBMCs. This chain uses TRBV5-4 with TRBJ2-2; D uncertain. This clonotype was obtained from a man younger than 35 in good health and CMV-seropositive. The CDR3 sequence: CASSDNTGELFF. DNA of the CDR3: TGTGCCAGCAGCGACAATACCGGGGAGCTGTTTTTT.